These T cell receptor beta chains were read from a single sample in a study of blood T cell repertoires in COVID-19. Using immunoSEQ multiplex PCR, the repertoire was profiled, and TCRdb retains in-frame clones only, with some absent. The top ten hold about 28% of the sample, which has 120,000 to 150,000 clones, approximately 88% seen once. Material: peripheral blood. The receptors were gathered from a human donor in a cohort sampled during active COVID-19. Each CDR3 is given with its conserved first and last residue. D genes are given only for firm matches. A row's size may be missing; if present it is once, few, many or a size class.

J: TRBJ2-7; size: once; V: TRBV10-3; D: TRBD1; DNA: TGTGCCACCGGACAGGGGGTAGGTACGTCGCCCTACGAGCAGTACTTC; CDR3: CATGQGVGTSPYEQYF
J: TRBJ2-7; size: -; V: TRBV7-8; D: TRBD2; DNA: TGTGCCAGCAGCTTAGGGGGACTAGGATACGAGCAGTACTTC; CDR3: CASSLGGLGYEQYF
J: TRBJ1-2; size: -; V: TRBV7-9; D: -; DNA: TGTGCCAGCAGCTTAGTTGTCGCGGGGCGGCATGGCTACACCTTC; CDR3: CASSLVVAGRHGYTF
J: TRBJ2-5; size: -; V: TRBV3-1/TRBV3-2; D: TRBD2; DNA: TGTGCCAGCAGCTTCCCTAGCGGGGGGGGACAAGAGACCCAGTACTTC; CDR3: CASSFPSGGGQETQYF
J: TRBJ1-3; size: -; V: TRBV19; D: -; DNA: TGTGCCAGTAGTATACGCGGTGGCGGAAGCTCTGGAAACACCATATATTTT; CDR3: CASSIRGGGSSGNTIYF
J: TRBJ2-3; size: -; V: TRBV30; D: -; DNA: TGTGCCTGGAGTGTTCAGTCCACAGATACGCAGTATTTT; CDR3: CAWSVQSTDTQYF
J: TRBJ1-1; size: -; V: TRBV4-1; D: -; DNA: TGCGCCAGCAGCCAAGTCAGGACTGGAAACACTGAAGCTTTCTTT; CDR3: CASSQVRTGNTEAFF
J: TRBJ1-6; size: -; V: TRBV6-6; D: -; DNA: TGTGCCAGCAATATCAGGGCCTACAGTGGCTCACCCCTCCACTTT; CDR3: CASNIRAYSGSPLHF
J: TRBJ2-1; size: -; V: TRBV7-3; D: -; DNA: TGTGCCAGCAGTCTCACAGGGCGTAATATCGATGAGCAGTTCTTC; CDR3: CASSLTGRNIDEQFF
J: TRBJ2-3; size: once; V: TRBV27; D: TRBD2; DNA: TGTGCCAGCAGTTCCGGGACTAGCCTGAATACGCAGTATTTT; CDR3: CASSSGTSLNTQYF
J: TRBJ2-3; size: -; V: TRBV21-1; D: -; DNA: TGTGCCAGCAGCAAAGCCCTCCGGAAGGAGGGGAGAACAGATACGCAGTATTTT; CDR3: CASSKALRKEGRTDTQYF
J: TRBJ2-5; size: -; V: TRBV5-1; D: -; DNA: TGCGCCAGCGAAGAGGCTCTACAAGAGACCCAGTACTTC; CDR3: CASEEALQETQYF
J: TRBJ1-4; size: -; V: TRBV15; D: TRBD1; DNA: TGTGCCACCAGCAGAGGAAGCGACAGGGCTGCAACTAATGAAAAACTGTTTTTT; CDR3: CATSRGSDRAATNEKLFF
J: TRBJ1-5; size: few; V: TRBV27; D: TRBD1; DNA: TGTGCCAGCAGTCCGGGACAGATTCAGCCCCAGCATTTT; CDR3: CASSPGQIQPQHF
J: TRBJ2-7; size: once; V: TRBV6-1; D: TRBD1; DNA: TGTGCCAGCAGTGAAATGGGGTTGACAGGGTCCGAGCAGTACTTC; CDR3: CASSEMGLTGSEQYF
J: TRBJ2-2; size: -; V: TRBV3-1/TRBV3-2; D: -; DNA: TGTGCCAGCAGCCAAGGGCGGGGACGCGCCGGGGAGCTGTTTTTT; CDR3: CASSQGRGRAGELFF
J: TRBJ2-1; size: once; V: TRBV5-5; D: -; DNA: TGTGCCAGCAGCTTCGGTGAGCAGTTCTTC; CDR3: CASSFGEQFF
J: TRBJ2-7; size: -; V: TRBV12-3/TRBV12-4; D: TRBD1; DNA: TGTGCCAGCACCCGGGACAGGGTCAACGAGCAGTACTTC; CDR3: CASTRDRVNEQYF
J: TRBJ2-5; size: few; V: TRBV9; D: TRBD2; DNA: TGTGCCAGCAGCGTAGACGGGACTAGCGGGGGCTGGGGGACCCAGTACTTC; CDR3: CASSVDGTSGGWGTQYF
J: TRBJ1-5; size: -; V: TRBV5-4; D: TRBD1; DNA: TGTGCCAGCAGCTGGGGGGACAGGGGTAGTCAGCCCCAGCATTTT; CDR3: CASSWGDRGSQPQHF
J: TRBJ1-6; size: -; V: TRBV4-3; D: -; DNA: TGCGCCAGCAGCCAAGAAGGGGGAGGGGGAGGCAATTCACCCCTCCACTTT; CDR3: CASSQEGGGGGNSPLHF
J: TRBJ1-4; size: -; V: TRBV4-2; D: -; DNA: TGTGCCAGCAGCCAAGATCTGAGCCATCCCGTCGATGGAAAACTGTTTTTT; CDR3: CASSQDLSHPVDGKLFF
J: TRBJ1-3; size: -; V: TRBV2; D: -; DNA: TGTGCCAGCAGTGCTAGGAGGAACCCTGGAAACACCATATATTTT; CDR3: CASSARRNPGNTIYF
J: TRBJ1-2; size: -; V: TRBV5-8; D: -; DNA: TGTGCCAGCAGCTCAACGCAGCTTAAATGGACAAAAAACCCCTATGGCTACACCTTC; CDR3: CASSSTQLKWTKNPYGYTF
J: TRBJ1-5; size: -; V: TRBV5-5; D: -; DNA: TGTGCCAGCAGCCCGATAGGGGATCAGCCCCAGCATTTT; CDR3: CASSPIGDQPQHF
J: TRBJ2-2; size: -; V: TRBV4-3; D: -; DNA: TGCGCCAGCAGCCAGTGGGACTCCGGGGGAACCGGGGAGCTGTTTTTT; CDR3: CASSQWDSGGTGELFF
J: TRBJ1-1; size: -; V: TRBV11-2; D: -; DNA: TGTGCCAGCAGCTTAGGGGCTCGGAACACTGAAGCTTTCTTT; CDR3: CASSLGARNTEAFF
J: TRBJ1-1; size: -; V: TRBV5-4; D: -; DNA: TGTGCCAGCAGGCTCTTCGGGAACACTGAAGCTTTCTTT; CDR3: CASRLFGNTEAFF
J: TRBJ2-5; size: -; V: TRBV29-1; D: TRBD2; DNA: TGCAGCGTTCAAGGAGGGCTAGCGGGGGGTTCGTGGGAGACCCAGTACTTC; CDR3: CSVQGGLAGGSWETQYF
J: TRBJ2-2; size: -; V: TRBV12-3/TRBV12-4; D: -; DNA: TGTGCCAGCAGTAGAACAGGGGGGGAGCTGTTTTTT; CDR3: CASSRTGGELFF
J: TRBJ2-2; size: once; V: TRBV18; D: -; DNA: TGTGCCAGCTCACCTGTACGGACCGGGGAGCTGTTTTTT; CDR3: CASSPVRTGELFF
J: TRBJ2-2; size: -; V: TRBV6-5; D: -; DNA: TGTGCCAGCAGTTACTCAACAGGGATAAGCCCCGGGGAGCTGTTTTTT; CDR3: CASSYSTGISPGELFF
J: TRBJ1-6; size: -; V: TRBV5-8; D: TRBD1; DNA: TGTGCCAGCAGCTTCGCCGGGACAGGGGGTTCACCCCTCCACTTT; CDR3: CASSFAGTGGSPLHF
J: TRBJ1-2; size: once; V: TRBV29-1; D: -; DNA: TGCAGCAGCGAGACGGCGCAAGGTTATGGCTACACCTTC; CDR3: CSSETAQGYGYTF
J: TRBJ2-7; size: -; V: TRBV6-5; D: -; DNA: TGTGCCAGCAGTTACCGTACGGGAAGAACCTACGAGCAGTACTTC; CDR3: CASSYRTGRTYEQYF
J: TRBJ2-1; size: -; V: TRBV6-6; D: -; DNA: TGTGCCAGCAGTTACGTTGAGGCTGAGCAGTTCTTC; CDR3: CASSYVEAEQFF
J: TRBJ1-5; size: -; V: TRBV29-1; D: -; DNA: TGCAGCGTTGCAGGGAACCTAAATCAGCCCCAGCATTTT; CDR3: CSVAGNLNQPQHF
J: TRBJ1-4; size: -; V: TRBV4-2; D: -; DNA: TGTGCCAGCAGCCAAGACTCTGCAACTAATGAAAAACTGTTTTTT; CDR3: CASSQDSATNEKLFF